This entry describes one T cell receptor (beta chain). The entry originates in a study of blood T cell repertoires in COVID-19. Study-level background: PBMCs, B-cell-depleted T cells, or T cells provided the cDNA or gDNA that made up the material.

Per the study methods: Reference gene primer amplification gave estimated nucleated cell counts. TCRdb's copy holds only in-frame clones and misses some; the assay was immunoSEQ multiplex PCR. Clonal size and the V and J genes are those of that table, whereas D and trimming came from the DNA. The profile shows about 130,000 clones, less than 90% of them singletons. Source material: peripheral blood. The clonotype was recovered from a young woman who had recovered from COVID-19.

CDR3 region: CASSYGQGAEKLFF. The CDR3, as DNA: TGTGCCAGCAGCTACGGACAGGGTGCTGAAAAACTGTTTTTT. The chain carries TRBV7-8 and TRBJ1-4; TRBD1 matches at 8 bases. Germline values: CDR1 SGHVS, CDR2 FQNEAQ. This CDR3 contains 14 residues. V was pared by 4 bases and J by 7 bases, with 5 bases of the junction left unmatched.